These 9 T cell receptor beta chains came from one sample sequenced in a study of T cell clonotyping in hematopoietic cell transplantation. Profiling relied on immunoSEQ multiplex PCR, and the TCRdb table lists in-frame clones only, not all of them. Of tens of thousands of clones detected, about 79% appear once; the ten largest clones hold nearly 25%. The time point is: recipient sample about 28 days before transplant, after cytoreduction. This sample comprised peripheral blood mononuclear cells, obtained before stem cell transplant. The receptors were gathered from an older woman with acute myeloid leukemia. Some clones in this sample may be carry-over from other donors' samples.

Details on this clone: Other DNA sequences in the same sample also yield this CDR3. The rearrangement joins TRBV6-5 to TRBJ2-3, with 10 bases matching TRBD2. Trimming cost V 5 bases and J 2 bases; bases outside gene matches: 4. The germline CDR1 and CDR2 sequences are MNHEY and SVGAGI. This CDR3 is built from 15 residues. CDR3 bases: TGTGCCAGCAGTGGGACTAGCGCACCCACAGATACGCAGTATTTT. The encoded protein is CASSGTSAPTDTQYF.

The genes are TRBV7-9 and TRBJ1-2; D might be TRBD1 (5 bases). This CDR3 is built from 14 residues. CDR1 SEHNR and CDR2 FQNEAQ come from the germline V gene (reference sequence). V lost 2 bases and J lost 6, with 13 bases in between. CDR3 nucleotide sequence: TGTGCCAGCAGCTTACTCAACGGGGACCATGGCTACACCTTC. Its protein is CASSLLNGDHGYTF.

The chain uses TRBV7-8 and TRBJ1-5; 8 bases map to TRBD1. Losses at the gene ends were 3 bases for V and 6 bases for J; bases not matched to a gene: 10. The CDR3 sequence is 16 residues long. Germline V CDR1 and CDR2: SGHVS, FQNEAQ. CDR3 in amino acids: CASSLADRGVGQPQHF. DNA for the CDR3: TGTGCCAGCAGCTTGGCCGACAGGGGAGTAGGTCAGCCCCAGCATTTT.

V is TRBV6-5 and J is TRBJ1-2, with D maybe TRBD1 (5 bases). CDR3 length: 15 residues. CDR1 MNHEY and CDR2 SVGAGI come from the germline V gene. V lost 2 bases to trimming and J lost 3 bases, with 13 bases between them. Written as DNA, the CDR3 is TGTGCCAGCAGTTACACGACAGCCTTTCACTATGGCTACACCTTC. The encoded protein is CASSYTTAFHYGYTF.

This chain joins TRBV2 and TRBJ1-2; TRBD1 matches at 9 bases. The germline gives CDR1 SNHLY, CDR2 FYNNEI. The CDR3 totals 15 residues. Trimming took 7 bases from V and 2 from J; bases not matched to a gene: 8. CDR3 residues: CASIPLDRGNYGYTF. CDR3 coding DNA: TGTGCCAGCATCCCCTTGGACAGGGGCAACTATGGCTACACCTTC.

This clone was counted only a few times. The chain has TRBV6-6 and TRBJ1-3; TRBD1 might be the D (6 bases). The CDR3 consists of 13 residues. V was trimmed by 6 bases and J by 0 bases, leaving 6 bases between them. Germline V gene data show CDR1 as MNHNY and CDR2 as SVGAGI (reference sequence). CDR3 nucleotides: TGTGCCAGCAGGGACAGCTCTGGAAACACCATATATTTT. This gives the protein CASRDSSGNTIYF.

The chain has TRBV7-2 and TRBJ2-5; TRBD1 matches 9 bases. The V and J ends lost 5 bases and 5 bases, in that order; junction bases with no gene match: 6. Germline CDR1 is SGHTA and CDR2 is FQGNSA. This CDR3 comprises 14 residues. CDR3 loop: CASSLGTGRETQYF. CDR3 nucleotides: TGTGCCAGCAGCCTTGGGACAGGGCGGGAGACCCAGTACTTC.

The chain combines TRBV5-4 with TRBJ1-2; tentative D call: TRBD1 (6 bases). The CDR3 contains 15 residues. V was shortened by 0 bases and J by 4 bases, with 13 bases between the two germline ends. Germline V lookup: CDR1 SGHNT, CDR2 YYREEE (reference sequence). As DNA, the CDR3 is TGTGCCAGCAGCTTGGCCGAAGGGGGTGGCTATGGCTACACCTTC. It specifies CASSLAEGGGYGYTF.

This rearrangement joins TRBV7-6 to TRBJ2-3, with D possibly matching TRBD2 (5 bases). V was shortened by 0 bases and J by 1 base, with 8 bases between the two germline ends. Per the germline V gene, CDR1 is SGHVS and CDR2 is FNYEAQ. This CDR3 is built from 15 residues. CDR3 loop: CASSLAAEGTDTQYF. In nucleotides, the CDR3 is TGTGCCAGCAGCTTAGCAGCGGAGGGCACAGATACGCAGTATTTT.